The entry below describes one TCR beta chain. Sequencing was performed with immunoSEQ multiplex PCR; in TCRdb, only in-frame clones are kept and a portion is missing. The sample consists of more than 95,000 clones, approximately 88% of them appearing once. The sample is drawn from a study of blood T cell repertoires in COVID-19. Germline V lookup: CDR1 LNHDA, CDR2 SQIVND (reference sequence). V was pared by 5 bases and J by 4 bases, with 17 bases between. The length of the CDR3 is 15 residues. Specimen: peripheral blood. This sequence was found in a human donor in a cohort sampled during active COVID-19. The chain carries TRBV19 and TRBJ1-1; weak D call: TRBD1 (5 bases). CDR3 sequence reads: CASSSRRDQATEAFF. The CDR3 DNA reads TGTGCCAGTAGTTCACGCAGGGATCAGGCCACTGAAGCTTTCTTT.